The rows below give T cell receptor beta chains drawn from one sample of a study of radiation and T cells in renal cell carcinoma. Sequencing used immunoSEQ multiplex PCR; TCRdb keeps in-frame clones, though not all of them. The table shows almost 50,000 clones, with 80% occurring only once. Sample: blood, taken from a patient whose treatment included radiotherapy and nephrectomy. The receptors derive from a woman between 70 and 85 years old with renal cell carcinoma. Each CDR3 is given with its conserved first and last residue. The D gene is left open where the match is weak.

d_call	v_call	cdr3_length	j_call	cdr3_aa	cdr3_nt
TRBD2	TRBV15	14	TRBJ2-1	CATESGGAYNEQFF	TGTGCCACCGAAAGCGGGGGGGCCTACAATGAGCAGTTCTTC
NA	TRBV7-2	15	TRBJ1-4	CASSLAGHRGEKLFF	TGTGCCAGCAGCTTAGCGGGACACCGTGGCGAAAAACTGTTTTTT
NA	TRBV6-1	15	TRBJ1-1	CASSHFQALNTEAFF	TGTGCCAGCAGCCATTTCCAGGCGTTGAACACTGAAGCTTTCTTT
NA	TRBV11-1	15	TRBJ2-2	CASSPFLSGVGELFF	TGTGCCAGCAGCCCCTTTTTGTCCGGGGTCGGGGAGCTGTTTTTT
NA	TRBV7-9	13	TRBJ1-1	CASISHDDTEAFF	TGTGCCAGCATAAGTCATGATGACACTGAAGCTTTCTTT
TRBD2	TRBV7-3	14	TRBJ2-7	CASSPRDYSYEQYF	TGTGCCAGCAGCCCTCGGGACTACTCCTACGAGCAGTACTTC
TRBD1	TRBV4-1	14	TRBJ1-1	CASSHGQGRTEAFF	TGCGCCAGCAGCCACGGACAGGGTCGGACTGAAGCTTTCTTT
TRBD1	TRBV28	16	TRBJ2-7	CASSSPSGTGVYEQYF	TGTGCCAGCAGTTCCCCATCCGGGACAGGGGTCTACGAGCAGTACTTC
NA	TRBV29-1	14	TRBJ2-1	CSVGRPSSYNEQFF	TGCAGCGTTGGGAGACCATCCTCCTACAATGAGCAGTTCTTC
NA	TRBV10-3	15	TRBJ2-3	CAIRGESGVRDTQYF	TGTGCCATCAGGGGGGAGAGTGGGGTTCGAGATACGCAGTATTTT
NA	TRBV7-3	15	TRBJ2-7	CASSMSPGPDWEQYF	TGTGCCAGCAGCATGAGTCCGGGCCCCGATTGGGAGCAGTACTTC
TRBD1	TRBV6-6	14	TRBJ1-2	CASSSPGQNYGYTF	TGTGCCAGCAGTTCACCGGGACAGAACTATGGCTACACCTTC
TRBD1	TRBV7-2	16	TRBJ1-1	CASSPGTGGLDTEAFF	TGTGCCAGCAGCCCCGGGACAGGGGGCTTGGACACTGAAGCTTTCTTT
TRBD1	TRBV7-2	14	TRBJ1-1	CASSQGQQNTEAFF	TGTGCCAGCAGCCAGGGACAGCAGAACACTGAAGCTTTCTTT